Here is one T cell receptor (beta chain) with its context. Germline CDR1 is SEHNR and CDR2 is FQNEAQ (reference sequence). The CDR3 has 14 residues. Trimming stripped 5 bases from V and 1 base from J, with 8 bases between. The entry originates in a study of shared clonotypes between healthy human individuals. TCRdb keeps only in-frame clones here, not all; method: immunoSEQ multiplex PCR. The sample has hundreds of thousands of clones, 96% seen once. CD45RO-negative CD8 cells positively selected for CCR7 made up the naive population, which excluded terminally differentiated effector memory CD45RA+ cells.

Sequencing was done on a sample of naive CD8+ T cells sorted from blood. The chain joins TRBV7-9 to TRBJ2-2; maybe TRBD2 (5 bases). This receptor was identified in a woman aged 25 to 39 in good health. The CDR3 spells CASSRDKNTGELFF. The CDR3 nucleotides are TGTGCCAGCAGCCGGGATAAGAACACCGGGGAGCTGTTTTTT.